Reported below is one T cell receptor (beta chain). As yet, its antigen is unknown. The germline gives CDR1 LGHNA, CDR2 YSLEER. Between the trimmed V and J ends, which lost 1 base and 1 base, there was a span of 7 bases. The CDR3 consists of 14 residues. This entry comes from a study of T cell responses to AZD1222 COVID-19 vaccine. Doses given second, at about 4 or about 12 weeks, were pooled. Method: immunoSEQ multiplex PCR; TCRdb's copy keeps in-frame clones and lacks some. The sample has fewer than 110,000 clones, about 85% seen once. Overall study findings and caveats: CD4 TCRs linked to vaccination spanned spike, dominating at 160-218 and 743-854.

The sequence was collected from an adult who received the AZD1222 COVID-19 vaccine. This chain joins TRBV4-3 and TRBJ1-1, with D hard to call. Source: peripheral blood, taken 28 days after the second AZD1222 dose. CDR3 DNA: TGCGCCAGCAGCCAAGGGGAGGAGAACACTGAAGCTTTCTTT. Amino acid sequence: CASSQGEENTEAFF.